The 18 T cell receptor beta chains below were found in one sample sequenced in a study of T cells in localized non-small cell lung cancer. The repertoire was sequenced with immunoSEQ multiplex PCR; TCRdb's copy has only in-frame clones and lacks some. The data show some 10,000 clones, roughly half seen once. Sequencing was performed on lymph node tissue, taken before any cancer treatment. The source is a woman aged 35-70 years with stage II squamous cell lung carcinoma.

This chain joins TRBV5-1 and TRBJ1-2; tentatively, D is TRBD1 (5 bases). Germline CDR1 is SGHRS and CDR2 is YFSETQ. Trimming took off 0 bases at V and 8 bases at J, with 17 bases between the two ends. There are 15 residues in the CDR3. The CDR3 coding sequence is TGCGCCAGCAGCTTGGAAGGAGGGGCCTATCGGGGCTACACCTTC. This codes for CASSLEGGAYRGYTF.

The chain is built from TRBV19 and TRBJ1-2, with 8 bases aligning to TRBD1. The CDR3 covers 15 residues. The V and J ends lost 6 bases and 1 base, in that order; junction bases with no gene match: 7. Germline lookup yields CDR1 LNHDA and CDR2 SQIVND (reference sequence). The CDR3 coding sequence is TGTGCCAGTAGAATGGACAGGGCGGATAACTATGGCTACACCTTC. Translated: CASRMDRADNYGYTF.

This chain's CDR3 is CASSSIGADGNEQFF. CDR3 coding DNA: TGTGCCAGCAGCTCTATCGGGGCGGATGGGAATGAGCAGTTCTTC. The chain joins TRBV11-3 to TRBJ2-1, with D perhaps being TRBD1 or TRBD2 (5 bases each). Germline V CDR1 and CDR2: SGHNT, YENEEA. CDR3 size: 15 residues. The V end lost 4 bases, the J end lost 7 bases, and 17 bases lay between the germline ends.

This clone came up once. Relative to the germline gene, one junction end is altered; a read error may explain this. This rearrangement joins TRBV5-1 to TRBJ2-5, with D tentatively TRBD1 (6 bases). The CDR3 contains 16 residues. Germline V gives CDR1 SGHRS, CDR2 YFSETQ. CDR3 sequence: CANSLSGEQGQETQYF. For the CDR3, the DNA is TGCGCCAACAGCTTGTCAGGGGAGCAGGGGCAAGAGACCCAGTACTTC.

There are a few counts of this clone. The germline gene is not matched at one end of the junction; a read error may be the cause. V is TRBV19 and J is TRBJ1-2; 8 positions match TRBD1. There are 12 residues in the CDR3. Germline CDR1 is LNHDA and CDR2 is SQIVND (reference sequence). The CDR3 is CASSIGTGWHTF. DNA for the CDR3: TGTGCCAGTAGCATAGGGACAGGCTGGCACACCTTC.

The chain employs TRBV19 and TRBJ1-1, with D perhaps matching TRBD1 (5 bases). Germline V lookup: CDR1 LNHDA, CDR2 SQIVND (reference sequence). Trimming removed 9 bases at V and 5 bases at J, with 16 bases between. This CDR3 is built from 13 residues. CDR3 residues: CASAREAITEAFF. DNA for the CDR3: TGTGCCAGCGCCAGGGAAGCGATTACTGAAGCTTTCTTT.

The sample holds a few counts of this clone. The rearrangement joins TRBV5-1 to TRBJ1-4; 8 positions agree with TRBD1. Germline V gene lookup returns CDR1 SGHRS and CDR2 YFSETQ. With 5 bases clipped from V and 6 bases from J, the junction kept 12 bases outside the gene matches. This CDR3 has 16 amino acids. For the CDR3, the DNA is TGCGCCAGCAGACGATCAGGGGCAGGGGGCTATGAAAAACTGTTTTTT. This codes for CASRRSGAGGYEKLFF.

The CDR3 reads CASSPPLVLSGNTIYF. The CDR3 bases are TGTGCCAGCTCACCACCGTTAGTCTTATCTGGAAACACCATATATTTT. V usage is TRBV18 and J usage is TRBJ1-3, with D unresolved. Trimming took off 0 bases at V and 1 base at J, with 10 bases between the two ends. Germline V gene data show CDR1 as KGHSH and CDR2 as LQKENI. This CDR3 is built from 16 residues.

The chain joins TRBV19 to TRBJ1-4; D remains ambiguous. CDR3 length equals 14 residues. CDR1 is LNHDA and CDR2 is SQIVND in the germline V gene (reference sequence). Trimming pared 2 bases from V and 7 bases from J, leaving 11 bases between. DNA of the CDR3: TGTGCCAGTAGTATACTGGTGTACGGTGAAAAACTGTTTTTT. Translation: CASSILVYGEKLFF.

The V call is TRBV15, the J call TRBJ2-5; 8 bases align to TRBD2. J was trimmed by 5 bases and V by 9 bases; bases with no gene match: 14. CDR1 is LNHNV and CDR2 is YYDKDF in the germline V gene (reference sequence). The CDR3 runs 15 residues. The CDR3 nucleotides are TGTGCCACGCAATGGGACGGGAGGGCCTGGGAGACCCAGTACTTC. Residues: CATQWDGRAWETQYF.

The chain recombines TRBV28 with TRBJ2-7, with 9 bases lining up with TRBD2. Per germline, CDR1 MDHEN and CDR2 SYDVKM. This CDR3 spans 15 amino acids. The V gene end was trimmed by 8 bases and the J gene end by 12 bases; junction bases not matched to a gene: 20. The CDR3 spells CASHTPGLAGAGWYF. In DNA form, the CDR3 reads TGTGCCAGCCATACCCCGGGACTAGCTGGGGCTGGGTGGTACTTC.

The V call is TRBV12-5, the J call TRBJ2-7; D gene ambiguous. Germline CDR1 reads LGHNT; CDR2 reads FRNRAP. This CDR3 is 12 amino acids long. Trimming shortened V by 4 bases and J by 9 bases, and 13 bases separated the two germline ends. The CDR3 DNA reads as TGTGCTAGTGGTTCGAGTACCCCTCGGCAGTACTTC. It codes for CASGSSTPRQYF.

CDR3 DNA sequence: TGTGCCAGCAGCCATAATACAGGGTCCCGCATCTACGAGCAGTACTTC. It yields the protein CASSHNTGSRIYEQYF. The rearrangement uses TRBV11-3 and TRBJ2-7; TRBD1 is a possible D gene (6 bases). The V end was cut by 5 bases, the J end by 3 bases, with 20 bases between. The CDR3 spans 16 residues. Looked up from germline, CDR1 is SGHNT and CDR2 is YENEEA.

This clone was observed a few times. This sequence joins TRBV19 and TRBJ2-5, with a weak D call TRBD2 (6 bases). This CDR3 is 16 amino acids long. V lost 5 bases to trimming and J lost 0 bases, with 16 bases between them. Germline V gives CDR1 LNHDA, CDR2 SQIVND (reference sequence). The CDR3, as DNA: TGTGCCAGTAGTTCCGGACTACGACAAAACCAAGAGACCCAGTACTTC. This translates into CASSSGLRQNQETQYF.

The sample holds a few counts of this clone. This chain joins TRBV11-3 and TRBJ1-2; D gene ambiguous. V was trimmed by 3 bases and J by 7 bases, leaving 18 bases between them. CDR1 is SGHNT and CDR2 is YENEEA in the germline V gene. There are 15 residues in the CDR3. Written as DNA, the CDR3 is TGTGCCAGCAGCTTGGAGGACGGTGGGATCGGTGGCTACACCTTC. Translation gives CASSLEDGGIGGYTF. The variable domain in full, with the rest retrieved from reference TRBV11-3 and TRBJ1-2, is EAGVVQSPRYKIIEKKQPVAFWCNPISGHNTLYWYLQNLGQGPELLIRYENEEAVDDSQLPKDRFSAERLKGVDSTLKIQPAELGDSAVYLCASSLEDGGIGGYTFGSGTRLTVV.

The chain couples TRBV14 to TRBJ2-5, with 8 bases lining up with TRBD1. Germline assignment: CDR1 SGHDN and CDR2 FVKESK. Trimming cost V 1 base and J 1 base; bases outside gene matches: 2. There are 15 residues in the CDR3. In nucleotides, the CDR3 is TGTGCCAGCAGCCAAGCAGGGACAGGCCAAGAGACCCAGTACTTC. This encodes CASSQAGTGQETQYF.

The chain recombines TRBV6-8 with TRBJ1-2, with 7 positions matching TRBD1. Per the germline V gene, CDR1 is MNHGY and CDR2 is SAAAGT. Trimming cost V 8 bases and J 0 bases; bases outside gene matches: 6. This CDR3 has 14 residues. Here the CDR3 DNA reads TGTGCCAGCCGTAGGACAGGAGCTAACTATGGCTACACCTTC. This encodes CASRRTGANYGYTF.

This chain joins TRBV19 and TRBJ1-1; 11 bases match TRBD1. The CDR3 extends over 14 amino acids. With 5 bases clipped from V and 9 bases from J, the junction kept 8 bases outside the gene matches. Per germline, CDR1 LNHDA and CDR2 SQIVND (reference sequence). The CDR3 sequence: CASSARTGGGKAFF. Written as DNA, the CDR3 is TGTGCCAGTAGTGCCAGGACAGGGGGCGGTAAAGCTTTCTTT.